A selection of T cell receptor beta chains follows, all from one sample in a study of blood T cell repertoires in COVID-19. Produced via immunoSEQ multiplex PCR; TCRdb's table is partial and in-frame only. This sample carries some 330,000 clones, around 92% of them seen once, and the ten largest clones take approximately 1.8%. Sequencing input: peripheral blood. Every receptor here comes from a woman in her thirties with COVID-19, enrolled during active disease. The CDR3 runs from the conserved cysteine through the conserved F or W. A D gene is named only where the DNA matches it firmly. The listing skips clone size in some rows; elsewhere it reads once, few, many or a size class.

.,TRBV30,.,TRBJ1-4,TGTGCCTGGAGGGCGGACAGTGGCTCATCAACTAATGAAAAACTGTTTTTT,CAWRADSGSSTNEKLFF
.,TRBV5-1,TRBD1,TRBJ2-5,TGCGCCAGCAGGCCAGACAGGGCTCTGGAGACCCAGTACTTC,CASRPDRALETQYF
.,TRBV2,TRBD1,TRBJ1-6,TGTGCCAGCGAGGGGACAGAAAATTCACCCCTCCACTTT,CASEGTENSPLHF
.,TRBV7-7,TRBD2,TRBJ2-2,TGTGCTAGCAGTTTAGCGGGGGGTCCGAACACCGGGGAGCTGTTTTTT,CASSLAGGPNTGELFF
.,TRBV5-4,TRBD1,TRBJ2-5,TGTGCCAGCAGGACAGGGGGCGCGTTAGAGACCCAGTACTTC,CASRTGGALETQYF
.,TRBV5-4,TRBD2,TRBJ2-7,TGTGCCAGCAACCCTGGCGGGGGGGAGCCGGTAGAGCAGTACTTC,CASNPGGGEPVEQYF
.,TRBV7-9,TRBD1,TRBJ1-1,TGTGCCAGCAGCCTAGGACAGGAGATGGGCACTGAAGCTTTCTTT,CASSLGQEMGTEAFF
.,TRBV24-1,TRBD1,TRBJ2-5,TGTGCCACCAGTGATCGACAGGGGGCAGGGGAGACCCAGTACTTC,CATSDRQGAGETQYF
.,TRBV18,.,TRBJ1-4,TGTGCCAGCTCACCCGGCAGGGGCGAAAAACTGTTTTTT,CASSPGRGEKLFF
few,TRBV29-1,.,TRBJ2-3,TGCAGCGTCTCTGGGGGGTACACAGATACGCAGTATTTT,CSVSGGYTDTQYF
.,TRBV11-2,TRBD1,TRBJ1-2,TGTGCCAGCAGCTTAACGGGACAGGGGTCGTATGGCTACACCTTC,CASSLTGQGSYGYTF
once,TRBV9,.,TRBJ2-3,TGTGCCAGCAGCCCCGACGAGGGCGGGGACGATACGCAGTATTTT,CASSPDEGGDDTQYF
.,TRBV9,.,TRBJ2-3,TGTGCCAGCAGCGTTGGGGGGAAAGATACGCAGTATTTT,CASSVGGKDTQYF
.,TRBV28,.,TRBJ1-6,TGTGCCAGCAGCCCACCGGTTGTCTTTTCACCCCTCCACTTT,CASSPPVVFSPLHF
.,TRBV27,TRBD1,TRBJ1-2,TGTGCCAGCAGTTTTCGGGACAGGGACTATGGCTACACCTTC,CASSFRDRDYGYTF
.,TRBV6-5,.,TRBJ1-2,TGTGCCAGCAGGTCACAGGGTCGCTATGGCTACACCTTC,CASRSQGRYGYTF
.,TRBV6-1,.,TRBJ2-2,TGTGCCAGCAGTGAAGGCCCAGGAAACACCGGGGAGCTGTTTTTT,CASSEGPGNTGELFF
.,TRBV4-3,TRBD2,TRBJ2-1,TGCGCCAGCAGCCCTCTTGCGGGGGGCGACAATGAGCAGTTCTTC,CASSPLAGGDNEQFF
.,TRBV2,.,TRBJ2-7,TGTGCCAGCCCGTCCGACAGGTCTAACCCGGGATCCGAGCAGTACTTC,CASPSDRSNPGSEQYF
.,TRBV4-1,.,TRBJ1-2,TGCGCCAGCAGCCAAGGCTTAGGAAGCGACTATGGCTACACCTTC,CASSQGLGSDYGYTF
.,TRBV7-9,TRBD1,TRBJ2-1,TGTGCCAGCAGCCTGGACAGGGGGCAGTTCTTC,CASSLDRGQFF
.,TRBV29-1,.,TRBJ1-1,TGCAGCGCCTCGGGAGGGGGTCCTGGGGGCACTGAAGCTTTCTTT,CSASGGGPGGTEAFF
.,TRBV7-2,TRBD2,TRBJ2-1,TGTGCCAGCAGCTCTGGGACTAGCGCCTACAATGAGCAGTTCTTC,CASSSGTSAYNEQFF
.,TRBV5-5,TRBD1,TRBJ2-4,TGTGCCAGCAGCTTGGCAGAGACAGGGCGGAAGACTATTCAGTACTTC,CASSLAETGRKTIQYF
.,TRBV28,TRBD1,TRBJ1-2,TGTGCCAGCAGCCCCTTGACAGGGGACTATGGCTACACCTTC,CASSPLTGDYGYTF
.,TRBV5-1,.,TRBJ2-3,TGCGCCAGCAGCTTCACGCGGGGATTGGCGGCAGATACGCAGTATTTT,CASSFTRGLAADTQYF
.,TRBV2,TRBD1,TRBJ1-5,TGTGCCAGCAGTGCCAGACAGGGGGCAGGCAATCAGCCCCAGCATTTT,CASSARQGAGNQPQHF
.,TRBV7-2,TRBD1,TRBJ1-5,TGTGCCAGCAGCTTCTGGACAGGGGATAGCAATCAGCCCCAGCATTTT,CASSFWTGDSNQPQHF
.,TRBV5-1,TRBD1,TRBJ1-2,TGCGCCAGCAGCGCCTCCGGGACAGGCTATGGCTACACCTTC,CASSASGTGYGYTF
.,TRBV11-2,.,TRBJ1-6,TGTGCCAGCAGCTTAGGACCGGGGATGTCACCCCTCCACTTT,CASSLGPGMSPLHF
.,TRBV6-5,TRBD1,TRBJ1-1,TGTGCCAGCAGCATCACAGGGGTCGCTGAAGCTTTCTTT,CASSITGVAEAFF
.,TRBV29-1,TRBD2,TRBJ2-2,TGCAGCGTTCTAGCGGGGGCCAAGAACACCGGGGAGCTGTTTTTT,CSVLAGAKNTGELFF
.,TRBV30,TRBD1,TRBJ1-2,TGTGCCTGGAGCGCCCCGCCGGGACAGAGTATTTGGTATGGCTACACCTTC,CAWSAPPGQSIWYGYTF
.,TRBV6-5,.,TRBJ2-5,TGTGCCAGCAGCCCGGGGTGGGGAGAGACCCAGTACTTC,CASSPGWGETQYF
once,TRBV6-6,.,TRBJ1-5,TGTGCCAGCAGTTACGGGGCAGGTAGCAATCAGCCCCAGCATTTT,CASSYGAGSNQPQHF
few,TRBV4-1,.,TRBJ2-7,TGCGCCAGCAGCCAAAAGGTGGGGGGTACAGGCCTCTCCTACGAGCAGTACTTC,CASSQKVGGTGLSYEQYF
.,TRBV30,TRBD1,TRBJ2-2,TGTGCCTGGAGTAGAAAAGGACAGGGAGGGAACACCGGGGAGCTGTTTTTT,CAWSRKGQGGNTGELFF
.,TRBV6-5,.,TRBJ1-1,TGTGCCAGCAGCTGGGACTTTAACACTGAAGCTTTCTTT,CASSWDFNTEAFF
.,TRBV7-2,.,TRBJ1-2,TGTGCCAGCAGCTTTCACAGGGAAGGCTACACCTTC,CASSFHREGYTF
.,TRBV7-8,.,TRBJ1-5,TGTGCCAGCAGCGCCCAGGGTAATCAGCCCCAGCATTTT,CASSAQGNQPQHF
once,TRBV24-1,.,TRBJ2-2,TGTGCCATAGGCGGGAAAAGGGACGGGGAGCTGTTTTTT,CAIGGKRDGELFF
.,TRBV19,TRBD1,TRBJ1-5,TGTGCCAGTAGTATAAAAGGGGGCTGGCAGCCCCAGCATTTT,CASSIKGGWQPQHF
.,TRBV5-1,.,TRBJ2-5,TGCGCCAGCAGCCTGCCCCCAGAAGAGACCCAGTACTTC,CASSLPPEETQYF